This T cell receptor beta chain was recovered during a study of blood T cell repertoires in COVID-19. Overall study context: Acute and convalescent COVID-19 samples came from the United States, Italy and Spain.

Source study methods: The assay estimated nucleated cells by amplifying reference gene primers. Generated by immunoSEQ multiplex PCR, the TCRdb table keeps only in-frame clones and is missing some. V, J and clone size are those of that table, while D and trimming were read from the DNA. This table holds roughly 170,000 clones, 81% found once. Germline V lookup: CDR1 SNHLY, CDR2 FYNNEI. This CDR3 is 19 amino acids long. V trimming: 6 bases; J trimming: 0 bases; junction bases outside the gene matches: 14. The receptor comes from a woman between 35 and 50 years old with acute COVID-19. This sequence joins TRBV2 and TRBJ1-1; 12 bases are a match to TRBD1. The sequencing sample was made of PBMCs or T cells enriched from blood (not recorded which). CDR3 region: CASSPLSGTGGEVNTEAFF. Written as DNA, the CDR3 is TGTGCCAGCAGCCCGCTATCCGGGACAGGGGGCGAAGTGAACACTGAAGCTTTCTTT.